This T cell receptor (beta chain) emerged from a study of vaccination and CD4 T cells after COVID-19. Whole-study context: Six male and four female convalescents took part, two of them Hispanic. Overall study findings and caveats: In convalescent patients, a median approximately 86% of reactive clones appeared only post-vaccination. A nonsignificant rise from roughly 22 to 38 was seen in the median number of SARS-CoV-2-reactive clonotypes.

Losses at the gene ends were 6 bases for V and 11 bases for J; bases not matched to a gene: 11. The CDR3 has 15 amino acids. Germline V gene sequence: CDR1 MNHNS, CDR2 SASEGT. TCRdb reanalysed the PCR reads using MiXCR and keeps one entry per CDR3 protein. Of over 20,000 distinct CDR3 sequences listed, roughly 53% are singletons. Concerning this clonotype itself: Its specificity is unknown.

The chain joins TRBV6-1 to TRBJ1-6; 9 bases line up with TRBD1. The starting material was CD4+ T cells from blood, obtained before SARS-CoV-2 vaccination. The sequence derives from a human donor who had recovered from COVID-19. The CDR3 loop is CASRPSGTGRPPLHF. The CDR3 nucleotides read TGTGCCAGCAGACCTTCCGGGACAGGGAGGCCACCCCTCCACTTT.